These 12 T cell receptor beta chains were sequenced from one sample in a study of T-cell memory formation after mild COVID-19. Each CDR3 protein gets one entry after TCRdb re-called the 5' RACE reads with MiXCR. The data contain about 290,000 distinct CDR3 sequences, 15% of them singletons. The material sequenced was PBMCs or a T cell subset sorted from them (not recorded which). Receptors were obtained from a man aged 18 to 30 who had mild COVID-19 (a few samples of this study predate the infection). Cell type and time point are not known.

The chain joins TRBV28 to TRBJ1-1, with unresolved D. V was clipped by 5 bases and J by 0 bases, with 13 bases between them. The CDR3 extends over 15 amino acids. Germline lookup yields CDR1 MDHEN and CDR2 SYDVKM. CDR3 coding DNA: TGTGCCAGCAGTCTGCTCTTAAGCATGAACACTGAAGCTTTCTTT. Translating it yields CASSLLLSMNTEAFF.

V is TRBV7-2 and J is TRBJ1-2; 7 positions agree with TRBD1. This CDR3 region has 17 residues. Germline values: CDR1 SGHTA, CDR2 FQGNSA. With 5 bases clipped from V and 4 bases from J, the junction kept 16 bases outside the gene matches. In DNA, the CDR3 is TGTGCCAGCAGCAATTACGGTGCAGGGGGATCCCCCTATGGCTACACCTTC. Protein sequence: CASSNYGAGGSPYGYTF. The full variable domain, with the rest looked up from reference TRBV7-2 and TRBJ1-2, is GAGVSQSPSNKVTEKGKDVELRCDPISGHTALYWYRQSLGQGLEFLIYFQGNSAPDKSGLPSDRFSAERTGGSVSTLTIQRTQQEDSAVYLCASSNYGAGGSPYGYTFGSGTRLTVV.

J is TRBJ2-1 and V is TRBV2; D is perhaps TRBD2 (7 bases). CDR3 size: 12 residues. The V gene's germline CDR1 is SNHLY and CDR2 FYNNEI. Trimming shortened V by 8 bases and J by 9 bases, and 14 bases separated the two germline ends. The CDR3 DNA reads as TGTGCCAGCCTAGGGGGGGCGAGTGAGCAGTTCTTC. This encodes CASLGGASEQFF.

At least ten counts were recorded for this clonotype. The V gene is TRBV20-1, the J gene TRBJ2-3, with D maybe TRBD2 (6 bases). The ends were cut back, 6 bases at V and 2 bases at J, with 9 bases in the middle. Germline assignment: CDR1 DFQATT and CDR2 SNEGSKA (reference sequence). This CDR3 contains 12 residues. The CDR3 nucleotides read TGCAGTGCGTCGGGGGACACAGATACGCAGTATTTT. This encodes CSASGDTDTQYF.

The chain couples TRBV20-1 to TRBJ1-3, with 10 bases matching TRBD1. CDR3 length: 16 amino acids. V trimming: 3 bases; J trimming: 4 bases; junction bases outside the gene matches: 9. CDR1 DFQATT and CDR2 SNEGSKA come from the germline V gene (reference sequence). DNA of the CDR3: TGCAGTGCTAGCGAATTCTCGGGACAGGGGGGAAACACCATATATTTT. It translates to CSASEFSGQGGNTIYF.

Written as DNA, the CDR3 is TGTGCCAGCTGGACAGGGGATCGCAATCAGCCCCAGCATTTT. Its translation: CASWTGDRNQPQHF. The chain recombines TRBV5-5 with TRBJ1-5; TRBD1 agrees at 9 bases. The CDR3 has 14 amino acids. Germline CDR1 and CDR2: SGHKS and YYEKEE (reference sequence). With 7 bases clipped from V and 2 bases from J, the junction kept 4 bases outside the gene matches.

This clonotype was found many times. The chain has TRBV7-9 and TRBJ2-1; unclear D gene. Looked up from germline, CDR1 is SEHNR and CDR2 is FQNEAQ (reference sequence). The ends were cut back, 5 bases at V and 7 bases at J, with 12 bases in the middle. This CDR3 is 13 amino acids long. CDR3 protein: CASSGLGENEQFF. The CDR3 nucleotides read TGTGCCAGCAGCGGGCTTGGCGAGAATGAGCAGTTCTTC.

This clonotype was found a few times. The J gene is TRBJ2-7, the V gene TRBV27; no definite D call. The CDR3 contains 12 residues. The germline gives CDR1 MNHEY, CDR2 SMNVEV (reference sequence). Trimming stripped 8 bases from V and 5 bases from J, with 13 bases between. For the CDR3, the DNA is TGTGCCAGCGGGCCCTTTGCGGACGAGCAGTACTTC. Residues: CASGPFADEQYF.

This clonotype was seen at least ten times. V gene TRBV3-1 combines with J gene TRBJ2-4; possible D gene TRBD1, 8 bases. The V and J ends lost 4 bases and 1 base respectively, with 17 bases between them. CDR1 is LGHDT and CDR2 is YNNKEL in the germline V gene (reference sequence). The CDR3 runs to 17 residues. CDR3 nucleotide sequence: TGTGCCAGCAGCCCAAATACAGGGGGGGCCGCCAAAAACATTCAGTACTTC. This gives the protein CASSPNTGGAAKNIQYF.

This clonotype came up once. The CDR3 sequence is CASSPGQNSYNEQFF. The CDR3 region has the DNA TGTGCCAGCAGTCCCGGACAGAACTCCTACAATGAGCAGTTCTTC. The rearrangement links TRBV6-5 to TRBJ2-1; perhaps TRBD1 as D (6 bases). From germline, CDR1 is MNHEY and CDR2 SVGAGI. This CDR3 has 15 residues. V lost 5 bases and J lost 0, with 11 bases in between.

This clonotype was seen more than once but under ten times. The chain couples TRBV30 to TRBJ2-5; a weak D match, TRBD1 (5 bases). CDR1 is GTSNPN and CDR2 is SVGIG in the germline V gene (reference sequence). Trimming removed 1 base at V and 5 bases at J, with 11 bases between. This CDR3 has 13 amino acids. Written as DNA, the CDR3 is TGTGCCTGGAGTGATCCCAGGGCTGAGACCCAGTACTTC. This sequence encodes CAWSDPRAETQYF.

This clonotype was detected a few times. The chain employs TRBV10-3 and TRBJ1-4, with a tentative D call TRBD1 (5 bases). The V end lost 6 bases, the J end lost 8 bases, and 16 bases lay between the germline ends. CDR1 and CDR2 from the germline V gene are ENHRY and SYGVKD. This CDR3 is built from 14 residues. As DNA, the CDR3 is TGTGCCATCAGCCGGCGCGGAGGGGAGGAAAAACTGTTTTTT. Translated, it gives CAISRRGGEEKLFF.